This T cell receptor beta chain was documented in a study of T cell responses to AZD1222 COVID-19 vaccine (dated by TCRdb to the early 2020s). A note on the overall study: AZD1222 recipients whose second dose came at about 4 weeks and those whose second dose came at about 12 weeks were combined into one group, since spike-specific TCR depth and breadth did not differ between the two schedules. Trial participants were enrolled into age subgroups of 18-55, 56-69 and 70-plus years, which contained 148, 28 and 57 TCR-sequenced participants, respectively. TCR sequencing covered 233 trial participants: nearly 210 given two doses of AZD1222 and 26 given two doses of MenACWY control vaccine.

This specimen's time point label, per the study, means: baseline before first vaccination. Vaccinee samples came from UK trials COV001 and COV002, including a single-blind randomized controlled phase 2/3 trial of AZD1222 (ChAdOx1 nCoV-19) in healthy adults. Trial participant PBMC samples were collected at day 0 and day 28 after the second dose for TCRbeta chain sequencing. Concerning this clone: It lacks a known antigen. Per-nucleotide qualities are absent, and no much larger clonotype sits a single base away.

The CDR3 sequence holds 15 residues, the cysteine and phenylalanine included. Of the read, only the CDR3 DNA is kept; its 45 bases are in frame from base 1. The germline V gene (reference sequence) specifies LGHDT as CDR1 and YNNKEL as CDR2. The germline V end is reduced by 5 bases and the J end by 2 bases; junction bases left unmatched: 6. The CDR3 regions of human TCRbeta chains were analyzed by immunosequencing. Turning to the authors' computational methods: TCRs in the repertoires were compared against a reference library of SARS-CoV-2-specific TCRs that had been generated with the MIRA antigen-specificity platform. Breadth meant the fraction of unique TCRs that were SARS-CoV-2-associated, whereas depth meant the fraction of total T cells that were SARS-CoV-2-associated. Using the MIRA data, each spike-specific TCR was mapped to the spike region that the TCR reacts to and placed in a CD4 or CD8 class. Log10-transformed breadth and depth values were compared by one-way ANOVA with Sidak's multiple comparisons tests. Here the immuneACCESS table is served through TCRdb, limited to in-frame sequences with V and J called. Missing clones are a known gap in these copies; in checked studies unresolved V genes cover under half, and the rest lacks a known reason. V and J calls and clone size follow that table, whereas D and trimming were derived from the DNA. This sample holds some 30,000 clones; about nine tenths were observed only once. The ten largest account for roughly 1.3% of the sample.

Overall study results and their limits: CD4 TCRs associated with the vaccine covered the entire spike protein, and the dominant responses were in regions 160-218 and 743-854. Reportedly, close to half of the unique spike-specific TCRs recognized epitopes lying outside the regions that are mutated in the B.1.351 and B.1.1.7 variants. Because no samples from the day 14 peak response were available, repertoires could be characterized only after the peak T cell response. Conclusions about previously exposed vaccinees are limited because only a handful of AZD1222 recipients were SARS-CoV-2 seropositive at baseline. In the small 56-69-year group, the increase in depth fell short of significance, most likely because of low power. Participants were mostly white British, with more females than males. The authors suggested clonal diversity may have been underestimated. A significant rise in spike-specific TCR breadth and depth was observed after two AZD1222 doses relative to day 0 and relative to MenACWY recipients.

Sample: peripheral blood, taken on day 0 of AZD1222 vaccination. The sequence was collected from an adult in good health. This receptor chain uses TRBV3-1 (or the pseudogene TRBV3-2) and TRBJ2-3; 8 bases in between match TRBD1. The CDR3 sequence is CASSFGTGNTDTQYF. The sequence in DNA is TGTGCCAGCAGCTTCGGGACAGGAAACACAGATACGCAGTATTTT.